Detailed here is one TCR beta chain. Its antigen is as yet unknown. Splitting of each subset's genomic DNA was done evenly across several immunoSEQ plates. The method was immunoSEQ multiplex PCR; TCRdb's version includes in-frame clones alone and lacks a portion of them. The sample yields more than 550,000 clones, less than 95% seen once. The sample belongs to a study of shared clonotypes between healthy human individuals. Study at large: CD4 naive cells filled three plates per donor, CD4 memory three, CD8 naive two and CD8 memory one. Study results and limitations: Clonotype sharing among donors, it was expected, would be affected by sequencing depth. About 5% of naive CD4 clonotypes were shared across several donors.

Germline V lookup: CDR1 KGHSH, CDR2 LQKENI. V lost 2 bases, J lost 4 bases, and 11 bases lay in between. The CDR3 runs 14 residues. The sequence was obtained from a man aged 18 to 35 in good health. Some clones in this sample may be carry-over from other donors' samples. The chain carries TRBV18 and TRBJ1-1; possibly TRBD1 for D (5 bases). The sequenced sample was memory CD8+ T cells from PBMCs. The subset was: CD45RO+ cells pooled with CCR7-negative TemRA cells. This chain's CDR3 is CASSPGAGSTEAFF. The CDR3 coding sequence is TGTGCCAGCTCACCAGGGGCAGGGAGCACTGAAGCTTTCTTT.